The 23 T cell receptor beta chains presented below share a single source sample, sequenced in a study of vaccination and CD4 T cells after COVID-19. Antigen specificity for these receptors is unknown. With the Oncomine TCR Beta short-read assay, DNA from cultured CD4+ T cells was sequenced. TCRdb fed the PCR reads into MiXCR, producing one record per CDR3 protein. This sample carries 15,000 or so distinct CDR3 sequences, roughly two fifths of them seen once, and the ten largest clones take 9.5% to 15%. As for treatment: roughly 10-day PBMC culture with coronavirus spike peptide pools or control peptides (ViraFEST assay). Sequencing was performed on CD4+ T cells from blood, cultured in vitro. These receptors were obtained from a human donor who had recovered from COVID-19.

V and J are TRBV2 and TRBJ2-7; TRBD2 might be the D (5 bases). Trimming took off 7 bases at V and 0 bases at J, with 7 bases between the two ends. The CDR3 is 12 amino acids. CDR1 is SNHLY, CDR2 FYNNEI, per germline. The CDR3 reads CASNRGSYEQYF. In DNA form, the CDR3 reads TGTGCCAGCAATCGGGGCTCCTACGAGCAGTACTTC.

This clonotype was counted only a few times. The rearrangement joins TRBV2 to TRBJ1-6; 10 positions agree with TRBD1. CDR1 is SNHLY, CDR2 FYNNEI, per germline. With 6 bases clipped from V and 7 bases from J, the junction kept 6 bases outside the gene matches. There are 15 residues in the CDR3. CDR3 amino acids: CASSVTGGTNSPLHF. Written as DNA, the CDR3 is TGTGCCAGCAGCGTGACAGGGGGCACGAATTCACCCCTCCACTTT.

The chain recombines TRBV5-1 with TRBJ2-2, with D perhaps TRBD1 (5 bases). The CDR3 contains 15 residues. CDR1 is SGHRS, CDR2 YFSETQ, per germline. The V and J ends lost 1 base and 1 base respectively, with 8 bases between them. The CDR3, as DNA: TGCGCCAGCAGCTTGTTCCAGGGGAACACCGGGGAGCTGTTTTTT. It yields the protein CASSLFQGNTGELFF.

This clonotype occurred a few times. This chain connects TRBV7-9 to TRBJ2-7; 7 nucleotides match TRBD1. CDR1 is SEHNR, CDR2 FQNEAQ, per germline (reference sequence). This CDR3 spans 15 amino acids. J gave up 3 bases and V 3 bases, and 8 bases lay outside the gene matches. For the CDR3, the DNA is TGTGCCAGCAGCTTTTTCGCAGGGGGAAACTACGAGCAGTACTTC. Translation: CASSFFAGGNYEQYF. Using reference TRBV7-9 and TRBJ2-7 for the parts outside the CDR3, the full variable domain is DTGVSQNPRHKITKRGQNVTFRCDPISEHNRLYWYRQTLGQGPEFLTYFQNEAQLEKSRLLSDRFSAERPKGSFSTLEIQRTEQGDSAMYLCASSFFAGGNYEQYFGPGTRLTVT.

In its sample, this clonotype was seen a few times. The gene calls are TRBV7-9 and TRBJ2-2, with 7 nucleotides matching TRBD2. J was trimmed by 0 bases and V by 2 bases; bases with no gene match: 0. This CDR3 is 15 amino acids long. Germline V gene data show CDR1 as SEHNR and CDR2 as FQNEAQ (reference sequence). The CDR3 loop is CASSLLAANTGELFF. DNA for the CDR3: TGTGCCAGCAGCTTACTAGCGGCGAACACCGGGGAGCTGTTTTTT.

This chain joins TRBV19 and TRBJ1-2; no clear D gene. V was pared by 5 bases and J by 4 bases, with 11 bases between. Per germline, CDR1 LNHDA and CDR2 SQIVND (reference sequence). CDR3 size: 13 residues. The CDR3 coding sequence is TGTGCCAGTAGTGAACCGGAACTCTATGGCTACACCTTC. It is translated as CASSEPELYGYTF.

The rearrangement links TRBV28 to TRBJ2-7; TRBD2 matches 7 bases. V gave up 1 base and J gave up 5 bases; unmatched junction bases: 11. Germline assignment: CDR1 MDHEN and CDR2 SYDVKM. CDR3 length equals 16 residues. For the CDR3, the DNA is TGTGCCAGCAGTTTATTAAGACTAGCCGGCCGCGACGAGCAGTACTTC. It encodes CASSLLRLAGRDEQYF.

This clonotype has a handful of counts. CDR3 sequence reads: CASSYDRGLNTEAFF. DNA for the CDR3: TGTGCCAGCAGTTACGACAGGGGTTTGAACACTGAAGCTTTCTTT. The rearrangement links TRBV6-2 or TRBV6-3 to TRBJ1-1, with TRBD1 matching over 8 bases. Losses at the gene ends were 2 bases for V and 0 bases for J; bases not matched to a gene: 2. This CDR3 contains 15 residues. The germline gives CDR1 MNHEY, CDR2 SVGEGT.

V and J are TRBV12-3 or TRBV12-4 and TRBJ2-5; 7 nucleotides align to TRBD2. The CDR3 is 16 residues long. The V gene end was trimmed by 7 bases and the J gene end by 2 bases; junction bases not matched to a gene: 13. The CDR3 nucleotides are TGTGCCAGCAAGCTGCAGACTAGCAGCAATCAAGAGACCCAGTACTTC. The encoded protein is CASKLQTSSNQETQYF.

There are a few counts of this clonotype. The chain joins TRBV23-1 to TRBJ1-1; 8 nucleotides match TRBD1. TRBV23-1 is identified as an open reading frame with a role that is uncertain. Trimming removed 4 bases from V and 1 base from J; junction bases left unmatched: 2. The CDR3 loop spans 14 amino acids. CDR3 in amino acids: CASSPTGANTEAFF. The CDR3 coding sequence is TGCGCCAGCAGTCCGACAGGGGCGAACACTGAAGCTTTCTTT.

This chain joins TRBV20-1 and TRBJ1-5; the match to TRBD1 covers 8 bases. V trimming: 0 bases; J trimming: 4 bases; junction bases outside the gene matches: 11. This CDR3 region has 17 residues. The germline CDR1 and CDR2 sequences are DFQATT and SNEGSKA (reference sequence). The CDR3 DNA sequence: TGCAGTGCTAGAGAGAGAGAACCAAACAGGGGGAATCAGCCCCAGCATTTT. It encodes CSAREREPNRGNQPQHF.

This chain connects TRBV28 to TRBJ1-1; TRBD1 agrees at 11 bases. This CDR3 is built from 15 residues. V was pared by 4 bases and J by 4 bases, with 5 bases of the junction left unmatched. CDR1 MDHEN and CDR2 SYDVKM come from the germline V gene. CDR3: CASSWDRGGGTEAFF. Written as DNA, the CDR3 is TGTGCCAGCAGTTGGGACAGGGGGGGAGGCACTGAAGCTTTCTTT.

This clonotype occurred a few times. The chain recombines TRBV6-2 or TRBV6-3 with TRBJ2-7; possible D gene TRBD1, 6 bases. Trimming removed 5 bases at V and 1 base at J, with 15 bases between. Germline lookup yields CDR1 MNHEY and CDR2 SVGEGT. This CDR3 has 15 residues. The CDR3 is CASSPSGTPSYEQYF. The DNA for the CDR3 is TGTGCCAGCAGTCCCTCCGGGACACCTTCCTACGAGCAGTACTTC.

This clonotype was found a few times. The chain has TRBV2 and TRBJ2-7; 7 bases are a match to TRBD1. Germline V gene data show CDR1 as SNHLY and CDR2 as FYNNEI. CDR3 length: 14 residues. Losses at the gene ends were 8 bases for V and 0 bases for J; bases not matched to a gene: 7. CDR3 bases: TGTGCCAGCTGCCCGGCAGGGGGCTCCTACGAGCAGTACTTC. Translated, it gives CASCPAGGSYEQYF.

The table lists this clonotype with a few counts. The junction departs from the called germline gene at one end, perhaps through a read error. The genes are TRBV6-2 or TRBV6-3 and TRBJ2-2; TRBD2 agrees at 8 bases. CDR3 length: 15 amino acids. Germline CDR1 reads MNHEY; CDR2 reads SVGEGT. The CDR3 DNA reads as TGTGCCGGCAGGCGGACAGCGGGAGTCTCCGGGGAGCTGTTTTTT. As protein: CAGRRTAGVSGELFF.

The chain is built from TRBV29-1 and TRBJ1-1; 7 nucleotides agree with TRBD1. Unmatched junction bases numbered 3, after V lost 1 base and J lost 4 bases. Looked up from germline, CDR1 is SQVTM and CDR2 is ANQGSEA. The CDR3 covers 13 residues. The CDR3 is CSVEGQGGTEAFF. The CDR3 DNA reads TGCAGCGTTGAAGGGCAGGGGGGCACTGAAGCTTTCTTT.

The gene calls are TRBV12-3 or TRBV12-4 and TRBJ2-4; D may be TRBD2 (6 bases). V gave up 7 bases and J gave up 6 bases, with 22 bases separating them. This CDR3 is built from 16 residues. CDR3 DNA: TGTGCCAGCACCCCCGGGACCGCGGGGCGGAGAAACATTCAGTACTTC. Protein: CASTPGTAGRRNIQYF.

V is TRBV4-1 and J is TRBJ2-5, with unresolved D. With 3 bases removed from V and 2 bases from J, the gap between germline ends came to 13 bases. CDR3 length equals 15 residues. CDR1 is MGHRA, CDR2 YSYEKL, per germline. The CDR3 protein is CASSHWVERQETQYF. DNA for the CDR3: TGCGCCAGCAGCCACTGGGTGGAGCGTCAAGAGACCCAGTACTTC.

The chain links TRBV6-5 to TRBJ2-5, with D hard to call. The CDR3 contains 12 residues. CDR1 MNHEY and CDR2 SVGAGI come from the germline V gene. The V and J ends lost 3 bases and 2 bases respectively, with 4 bases between them. The CDR3: CASSYTQETQYF. In nucleotides, the CDR3 is TGTGCCAGCAGTTATACGCAAGAGACCCAGTACTTC.

The chain has TRBV6-5 and TRBJ1-5; D unclear. V lost 2 bases and J lost 5, with 7 bases in between. Looked up from germline, CDR1 is MNHEY and CDR2 is SVGAGI. The CDR3 is made up of 13 amino acids. The CDR3 reads CASSYEADQPQHF. CDR3 bases: TGTGCCAGCAGTTACGAAGCTGATCAGCCCCAGCATTTT.

The V and J genes are TRBV5-4 and TRBJ2-5; D remains unclear. Germline values: CDR1 SGHNT, CDR2 YYREEE (reference sequence). The CDR3 sequence is 13 residues long. With 4 bases removed from V and 5 bases from J, the gap between germline ends came to 12 bases. CDR3 nucleotides: TGTGCCAGCAGCCCCGGATTGGAGGAGACCCAGTACTTC. It specifies CASSPGLEETQYF.

The chain is built from TRBV20-1 and TRBJ2-7, with 11 positions matching TRBD1. V trimming: 3 bases; J trimming: 6 bases; junction bases outside the gene matches: 10. The germline V gene encodes CDR1 DFQATT and CDR2 SNEGSKA (reference sequence). This CDR3 comprises 15 residues. The CDR3 protein is CSARGRDRGFREQYF. The CDR3 coding sequence is TGCAGTGCTAGGGGGCGGGACAGGGGGTTTCGCGAGCAGTACTTC.

This chain joins TRBV6-2 or TRBV6-3 and TRBJ1-5; D gene uncertain. V lost 6 bases to trimming and J lost 6 bases, with 18 bases between them. Germline CDR1 reads MNHEY; CDR2 reads SVGEGT. The CDR3 runs 15 residues. The CDR3 nucleotides are TGTGCCAGCAGGCGACAAAGGCAGAATCGTCAGCCCCAGCATTTT. It yields the protein CASRRQRQNRQPQHF.